This T cell receptor (beta chain) was identified during a study of OX40 agonist ivuxolimab in advanced cancers. V lost 2 bases to trimming and J lost 5 bases; unmatched junction nucleotides: 15. CDR1 and CDR2 from the germline V gene are SGHNT and YYREEE (reference sequence). The CDR3 is 18 amino acids. A word on this clone: Its antigen is unidentified.

This table comes from immunoSEQ multiplex PCR, and its TCRdb copy is limited to in-frame clones, with some not included. This sample has tens of thousands of clones, with 87% found just once. Study outcomes and limitations: Low normalized clonal expansion also occurred in some nonresponding patients. On average, a greater number of expanded clones characterised CD8+ T cells relative to CD4+.

The chain is built from TRBV5-4 and TRBJ1-2; 10 bases agree with TRBD1. The sequence derives from an adult with an advanced solid tumor such as melanoma, head and neck, liver or kidney cancer. The sample here was CD4+ or CD8+ T cells sorted from blood, taken in a trial of the OX40 agonist ivuxolimab. The CDR3 spells CASSFLFGTGAFIYGYTF. CDR3 nucleotide sequence: TGTGCCAGCAGCTTCTTGTTCGGGACAGGGGCCTTTATTTATGGCTACACCTTC. Looking up the rest from reference TRBV5-4 and TRBJ1-2 gives the full variable domain: ETGVTQSPTHLIKTRGQQVTLRCSSQSGHNTVSWYQQALGQGPQFIFQYYREEENGRGNFPPRFSGLQFPNYSSELNVNALELDDSALYLCASSFLFGTGAFIYGYTFGSGTRLTVV.